The clone carrying this T cell receptor beta chain has only a few counts. Its antigen is as yet unknown. Researchers attached unique molecular identifiers to individual cDNA molecules. A single record per CDR3 protein comes from TCRdb applying MiXCR to the 5' RACE reads. The repertoire includes about 35,000 distinct CDR3 sequences, 4% to 5% of them detected once, and around 8% sits in the top ten. Looked up from germline, CDR1 is DFQATT and CDR2 is SNEGSKA (reference sequence). The CDR3 has 15 residues. The V gene lost 5 bases and the J gene lost 6 bases, with 19 bases spanning the gap. The sample is drawn from a study of early T cells in non-severe SARS-CoV-2 infection. About the study: Sequenced bulk RNA came from whole blood that was unsorted, and chains were unpaired. Study-level results: Missing private and CD4 specificities, VDJdb matching favored anti-spike CD8 responses.

Source material: whole blood. The chain carries TRBV20-1 and TRBJ2-2; perhaps TRBD2 as D (6 bases). The sequence derives from an adult who was a healthcare worker with PCR-confirmed SARS-CoV-2 infection or an uninfected control (not recorded which). This chain's CDR3 is CSAPTTGVVAGELFF. The CDR3 region has the DNA TGCAGTGCTCCCACTACGGGGGTAGTGGCCGGGGAGCTGTTTTTT.